Following are 21 T cell receptor beta chains from one sample sequenced in a study of beta chain features in type 1 diabetes. Every isolated RNA sample was fully reverse transcribed, so sequencing captured expressed TCRB transcripts. Assay: immunoSEQ multiplex PCR; the TCRdb copy retains only in-frame clones and omits some. The sample lists fewer than 250,000 clones, 9.6% occurring once. The sample consisted of naive CD4+ T cells from blood. The origin of the receptors is a woman between 18 and 29 years old in good health.

This clone was recorded a few times. The chain has TRBV7-6 and TRBJ2-3; 8 positions agree with TRBD2. The CDR3 runs to 15 residues. From germline, CDR1 is SGHVS and CDR2 FNYEAQ. V gave up 5 bases and J gave up 2 bases; unmatched junction bases: 6. The CDR3 DNA is TGTGCCAGCAGCCGGAGCGGGGGTTCCACAGATACGCAGTATTTT. Protein: CASSRSGGSTDTQYF.

V usage is TRBV5-1 and J usage is TRBJ2-1; 7 bases line up with TRBD1. Germline V gives CDR1 SGHRS, CDR2 YFSETQ. CDR3 length equals 14 residues. V dropped 4 bases and J dropped 8; count of bases not matched to a gene: 9. CDR3 sequence (DNA): TGCGCCAGCAGCGGAAGACAGGGCGCCTATGAGCAGTTCTTC. As protein: CASSGRQGAYEQFF.

V usage is TRBV2 and J usage is TRBJ2-1, with a possible D match to TRBD1 (5 bases). Germline V CDR1 and CDR2: SNHLY, FYNNEI. Trimming shortened V by 6 bases and J by 4 bases, and 19 bases separated the two germline ends. CDR3 length equals 16 residues. CDR3 sequence reads: CASSPQDPNGYNEQFF. In DNA form, the CDR3 reads TGTGCCAGCAGCCCACAGGACCCTAATGGATACAATGAGCAGTTCTTC. Based on the CDR3 plus reference TRBV2 and TRBJ2-1, the full variable domain is EPEVTQTPSHQVTQMGQEVILRCVPISNHLYFYWYRQILGQKVEFLVSFYNNEISEKSEIFDDQFSVERPDGSNFTLKIRSTKLEDSAMYFCASSPQDPNGYNEQFFGPGTRLTVL.

In this sample, this clone turned up a few times. J is TRBJ1-6 and V is TRBV4-1; D may be TRBD1 (5 bases). CDR1 is MGHRA and CDR2 is YSYEKL in the germline V gene. Between the trimmed V and J ends, which lost 4 bases and 7 bases, there was a span of 11 bases. CDR3 size: 14 residues. The CDR3 coding sequence is TGCGCCAGCAGCCTTCTCGGGGGAAATTCACCCCTCCACTTT. This gives the protein CASSLLGGNSPLHF.

This clone was observed a handful of times. The chain joins TRBV7-2 to TRBJ2-5, with 12 bases that match TRBD2. The germline CDR1 and CDR2 sequences are SGHTA and FQGNSA. V shed 5 bases and J 2 bases; nucleotides not matched to a gene: 3. The CDR3 contains 15 residues. CDR3 bases: TGTGCCAGCAGCAGGACTAGCGGGATTCAAGAGACCCAGTACTTC. Encoded protein: CASSRTSGIQETQYF.

This chain links TRBV5-1 with TRBJ1-5; a possible D gene is TRBD1 (6 bases). The CDR3 extends over 15 amino acids. V lost 4 bases, J lost 1 base, and 12 bases lay in between. Germline CDR1 and CDR2: SGHRS and YFSETQ. As DNA, the CDR3 is TGCGCCAGCAGCGAACAGGGATTAAGCAATCAGCCCCAGCATTTT. It is translated as CASSEQGLSNQPQHF.

This clone appeared a few times. The V and J genes are TRBV6-5 and TRBJ1-1; no clear D gene. V was trimmed by 4 bases and J by 4 bases, leaving 7 bases between them. Per germline, CDR1 MNHEY and CDR2 SVGAGI. The CDR3 loop spans 12 amino acids. CDR3 coding DNA: TGTGCCAGCAGTTTCAGTTCCACTGAAGCTTTCTTT. It specifies CASSFSSTEAFF.

This clone came up a few times. This chain joins TRBV5-1 and TRBJ2-1; TRBD1 is a possible D gene (6 bases). The V end lost 1 base, the J end lost 4 bases, and 12 bases lay between the germline ends. The CDR3 has 15 residues. Germline V gives CDR1 SGHRS, CDR2 YFSETQ. The CDR3 sequence: CASSLLGQSYNEQFF. CDR3 nucleotide sequence: TGCGCCAGCAGCTTGTTAGGACAGTCGTACAATGAGCAGTTCTTC.

This clone has a handful of counts. The chain is built from TRBV27 and TRBJ1-1; 7 bases are a match to TRBD1. Trimming removed 2 bases from V and 0 bases from J; junction bases left unmatched: 6. Germline-derived CDR1 and CDR2 are MNHEY and SMNVEV (reference sequence). The CDR3 has 16 residues. The CDR3 region has the DNA TGTGCCAGCAGTTTAATGCTCGGGACAGTGAACACTGAAGCTTTCTTT. This sequence encodes CASSLMLGTVNTEAFF.

This clone was found a few times. The chain uses TRBV18 and TRBJ2-1, with 13 bases aligning to TRBD2. Unmatched junction bases numbered 12, after V lost 5 bases and J lost 5 bases. The CDR3 spans 18 residues. Germline V gives CDR1 KGHSH, CDR2 LQKENI. CDR3 region: CASSSGLAGPTLHNEQFF. CDR3 nucleotides: TGTGCCAGCTCATCGGGACTAGCGGGACCTACCCTCCACAATGAGCAGTTCTTC.

In nucleotides, the CDR3 is TGTGCCAGCAGCACCGAGCCGGGAAGCACCGGGGAGCTGTTTTTT. It codes for CASSTEPGSTGELFF. This rearrangement joins TRBV5-4 to TRBJ2-2; tentative D call: TRBD2 (5 bases). Trimming cost V 4 bases and J 4 bases, with 14 bases left between them. Germline CDR1 and CDR2: SGHNT and YYREEE (reference sequence). The CDR3 runs to 15 residues.

This clone appeared a few times. The chain uses TRBV14 and TRBJ2-2; the match to TRBD2 covers 9 bases. The CDR3 extends over 17 amino acids. V lost 0 bases to trimming and J lost 6 bases; unmatched junction nucleotides: 8. Germline V gene lookup returns CDR1 SGHDN and CDR2 FVKESK. This chain's CDR3 is CASSQDFGTSLAGELFF. The CDR3 DNA is TGTGCCAGCAGCCAAGATTTCGGGACTAGCCTAGCCGGGGAGCTGTTTTTT.

The chain combines TRBV9 with TRBJ2-1, with 9 positions matching TRBD1. After removal of 4 bases from V and 7 bases from J, the junction contained 6 bases not matched to a gene. The CDR3 totals 14 residues. Looked up from germline, CDR1 is SGDLS and CDR2 is YYNGEE. The DNA for the CDR3 is TGTGCCAGCAGCTCGGGACAGGGTTTAAATGAGCAGTTCTTC. Translated: CASSSGQGLNEQFF.

This clone came up a few times. V gene TRBV6-1 combines with J gene TRBJ2-3; 9 positions agree with TRBD1. Per the germline V gene, CDR1 is MNHNS and CDR2 is SASEGT. Germline trimming cut 6 bases from V and 3 bases from J; bases unmatched to any gene: 7. There are 15 residues in the CDR3. The CDR3 loop reads CASSAGTGLTDTQYF. The CDR3 nucleotides are TGTGCCAGCAGCGCCGGGACAGGGTTGACAGATACGCAGTATTTT.

In this sample, this clone turned up a few times. This chain links TRBV11-2 with TRBJ2-7, with 7 bases identical to TRBD2. The CDR3 consists of 15 residues. Germline V gene data show CDR1 as SGHAT and CDR2 as FQNNGV. V dropped 1 base and J dropped 0; count of bases not matched to a gene: 3. CDR3 residues: CASSLVSGGSYEQYF. CDR3 nucleotide sequence: TGTGCCAGCAGCTTAGTTTCGGGGGGCTCCTACGAGCAGTACTTC.

The CDR3 here is CAISRPDRDSYEQYF. Here the CDR3 DNA reads TGTGCCATCAGTCGCCCAGACAGGGACTCCTACGAGCAGTACTTC. The chain uses TRBV10-3 and TRBJ2-7; TRBD1 agrees at 7 bases. Losses at the gene ends were 5 bases for V and 0 bases for J; bases not matched to a gene: 7. The germline V gene encodes CDR1 ENHRY and CDR2 SYGVKD. This CDR3 region has 15 residues.

This clone was detected a few times. The J gene is TRBJ2-7, the V gene TRBV15; TRBD2 is a possible D gene (6 bases). V gave up 2 bases and J gave up 3 bases, with 14 bases separating them. The V gene's germline CDR1 is LNHNV and CDR2 YYDKDF (reference sequence). CDR3 size: 15 residues. The CDR3 is CATSRPSTGGYEQYF. The CDR3 nucleotides are TGTGCCACCAGCAGACCGTCCACCGGGGGCTACGAGCAGTACTTC.

This clone was found a few times. The J gene is TRBJ1-5, the V gene TRBV19, with no clear D. CDR1 is LNHDA, CDR2 SQIVND, per germline (reference sequence). The V and J ends lost 4 bases and 7 bases respectively, with 8 bases between them. There are 12 residues in the CDR3. The CDR3 here is CASSTREQPQHF. DNA for the CDR3: TGTGCCAGTAGTACGAGGGAGCAGCCCCAGCATTTT.

V gene TRBV19 combines with J gene TRBJ1-5; no clear D gene. V lost 8 bases, J lost 11 bases, and 22 bases lay in between. The CDR3 length is 14 residues. Germline V lookup: CDR1 LNHDA, CDR2 SQIVND (reference sequence). The CDR3 nucleotides read TGTGCCAGTGACGATAGACCCCCTTGGGGAGCCCAGCATTTT. Translation: CASDDRPPWGAQHF.

This clone was detected a few times. This sequence joins TRBV2 and TRBJ1-5; maybe TRBD1 (6 bases). Germline CDR1 SNHLY, CDR2 FYNNEI. Trimming stripped 3 bases from V and 1 base from J, with 13 bases between. The CDR3 loop spans 16 amino acids. CDR3 residues: CASSDQGGVSNQPQHF. CDR3 DNA: TGTGCCAGCAGTGATCAAGGGGGAGTGAGCAATCAGCCCCAGCATTTT. The full variable domain, its missing parts supplied by reference TRBV2 and TRBJ1-5, is EPEVTQTPSHQVTQMGQEVILRCVPISNHLYFYWYRQILGQKVEFLVSFYNNEISEKSEIFDDQFSVERPDGSNFTLKIRSTKLEDSAMYFCASSDQGGVSNQPQHFGDGTRLSIL.

This clone was observed a few times. J is TRBJ1-6 and V is TRBV30, with 7 bases identical to TRBD1. V dropped 7 bases and J dropped 7; count of bases not matched to a gene: 4. The CDR3 is 12 amino acids. Germline V CDR1 and CDR2: GTSNPN, SVGIG (reference sequence). The CDR3 region has the DNA TGTGCCTCAGACAGGGTCAATTCACCCCTCCACTTT. Translation: CASDRVNSPLHF.